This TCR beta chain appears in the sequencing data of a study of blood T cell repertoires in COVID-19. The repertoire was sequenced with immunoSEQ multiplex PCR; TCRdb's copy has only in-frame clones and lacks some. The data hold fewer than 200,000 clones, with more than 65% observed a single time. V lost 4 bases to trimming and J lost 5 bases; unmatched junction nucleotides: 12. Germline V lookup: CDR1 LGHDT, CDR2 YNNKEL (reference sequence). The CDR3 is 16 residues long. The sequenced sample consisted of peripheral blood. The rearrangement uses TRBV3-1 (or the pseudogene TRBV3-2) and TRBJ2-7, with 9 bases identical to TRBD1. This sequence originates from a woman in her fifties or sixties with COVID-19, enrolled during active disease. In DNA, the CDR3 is TGTGCCAGCAGCCGCATCCGGGGGACAGGGAACCACGAGCAGTACTTC. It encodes CASSRIRGTGNHEQYF.